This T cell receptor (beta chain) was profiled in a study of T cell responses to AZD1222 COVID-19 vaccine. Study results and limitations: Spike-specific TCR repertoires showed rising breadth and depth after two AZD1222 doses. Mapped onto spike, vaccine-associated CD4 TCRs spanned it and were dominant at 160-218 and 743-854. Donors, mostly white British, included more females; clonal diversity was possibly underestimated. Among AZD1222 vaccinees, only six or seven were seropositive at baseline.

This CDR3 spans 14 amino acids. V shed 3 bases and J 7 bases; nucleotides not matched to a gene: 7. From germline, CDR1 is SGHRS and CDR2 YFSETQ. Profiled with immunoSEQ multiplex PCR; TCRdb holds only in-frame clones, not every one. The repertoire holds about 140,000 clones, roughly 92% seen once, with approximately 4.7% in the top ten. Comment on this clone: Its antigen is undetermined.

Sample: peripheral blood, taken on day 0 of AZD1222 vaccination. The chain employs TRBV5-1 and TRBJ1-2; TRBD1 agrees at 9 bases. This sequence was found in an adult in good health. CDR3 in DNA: TGCGCCAGCAGCTGGGGACAGGGCTCGGGTGGCTACACCTTC. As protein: CASSWGQGSGGYTF.